This paragraph covers one T cell receptor (beta chain) sequence. The V end was cut by 5 bases, the J end by 5 bases, with 12 bases between. This CDR3 contains 13 residues. CDR1 is SGHTA, CDR2 FQGNSA, per germline. This sample is drawn from a study of blood T cell repertoires in COVID-19. Study in general: COVID-19 samples collected from the United States, Italy and Spain covered acute and convalescent phases.

Sequencing used immunoSEQ multiplex PCR; TCRdb keeps in-frame clones, though not all of them. The sample consists of under 200,000 clones, 80% to 90% of them appearing once. The sample taken for sequencing was peripheral blood. The chain uses TRBV7-2 and TRBJ1-1; no clear D gene. This sequence was found in a man aged 60 to 69 with acute or convalescent COVID-19. The CDR3 region has the DNA TGTGCCAGCAGCCCCTATCGTGGTACTGAAGCTTTCTTT. This codes for CASSPYRGTEAFF.